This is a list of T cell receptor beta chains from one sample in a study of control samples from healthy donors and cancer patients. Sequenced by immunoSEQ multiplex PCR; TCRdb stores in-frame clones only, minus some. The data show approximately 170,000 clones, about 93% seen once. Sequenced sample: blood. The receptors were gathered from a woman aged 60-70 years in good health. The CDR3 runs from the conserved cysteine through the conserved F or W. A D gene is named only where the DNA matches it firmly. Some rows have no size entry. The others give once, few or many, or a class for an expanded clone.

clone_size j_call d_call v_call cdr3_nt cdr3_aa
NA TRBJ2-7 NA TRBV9 TGTGCCAGCAGCGCTACAGGGCGAGTGCAGTACTTC CASSATGRVQYF
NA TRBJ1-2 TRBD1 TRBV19 TGTGCCAGTAGTATAGAAGGATCCAGGGGGCGAATCTATGGCTACACCTTC CASSIEGSRGRIYGYTF
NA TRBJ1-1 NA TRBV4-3 TGCGCCAGCAGCCAAGAACAGGGGAACACTGAAGCTTTCTTT CASSQEQGNTEAFF
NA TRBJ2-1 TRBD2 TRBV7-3 TGTGCCAGCAGCCTTAGCGGGGGGGCCGGCAATGAGCAGTTCTTC CASSLSGGAGNEQFF
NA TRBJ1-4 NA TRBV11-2 TGTGCCAGCAGCCGAAATTTAGTAAGGGGAAGTGAAAAACTGTTTTTT CASSRNLVRGSEKLFF
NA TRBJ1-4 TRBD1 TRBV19 TGTGCCAGTAGGGATACAGGGGGCGAAAAACTGTTTTTT CASRDTGGEKLFF
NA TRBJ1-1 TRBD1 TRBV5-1 TGCGCCAGCAGCTTGGCCGGGACAGGGCCCACTGAAGCTTTCTTT CASSLAGTGPTEAFF
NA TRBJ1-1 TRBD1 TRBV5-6 TGTGCCAGCAGCCCTGACAGGGGGGCCACTGAAGCTTTCTTT CASSPDRGATEAFF
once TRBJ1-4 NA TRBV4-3 TGCGCCAGCAGCCAAGAGGCAGGTTTCGTCGACGAAAAACTGTTTTTT CASSQEAGFVDEKLFF
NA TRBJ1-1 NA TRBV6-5 TGTGCCAGCAGCACCGACGGCCTGAGGAACACTGAAGCTTTCTTT CASSTDGLRNTEAFF
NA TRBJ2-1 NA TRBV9 TGTGCCAGCAGCGTAGCAGGTTATGAGCAGTTCTTC CASSVAGYEQFF
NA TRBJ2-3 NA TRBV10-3 TGTGCCATCAGTGATGGACAGACTAGCACAGATACGCAGTATTTT CAISDGQTSTDTQYF
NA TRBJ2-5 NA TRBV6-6 TGTGCCAGCAGTCGATCGGAGACCCAGTACTTC CASSRSETQYF
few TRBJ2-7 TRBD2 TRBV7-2 TGTGCCAGCAGCTTAGTCTCTAGCGGCGCCTACGAGCAGTACTTC CASSLVSSGAYEQYF
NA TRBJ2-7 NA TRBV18 TGTGCCAGCTCGCCCACTCAGGGGGGGTACGAGCAGTACTTC CASSPTQGGYEQYF
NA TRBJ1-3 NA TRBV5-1 TGCGCCAGCAGCCGTGACTCCAGCTCTGGAAACACCATATATTTT CASSRDSSSGNTIYF
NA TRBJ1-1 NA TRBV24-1 TGTGCCACCAGTGATTTGAAGGACAGTTCGAACACTGAAGCTTTCTTT CATSDLKDSSNTEAFF
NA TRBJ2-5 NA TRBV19 TGTGCCAGTAGTAGCACCGGGCAATCTAGGGAGACCCAGTACTTC CASSSTGQSRETQYF
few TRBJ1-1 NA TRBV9 TGTGCCAGCAGCGTAATGGGGGGGAGCACTGAAGCTTTCTTT CASSVMGGSTEAFF
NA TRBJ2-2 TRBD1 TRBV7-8 TGTGCCAGCAGCTTAGCGAGGGGGCGAGGGATTTTATGGGCCGGGGAGCTGTTTTTT CASSLARGRGILWAGELFF
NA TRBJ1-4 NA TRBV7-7 TGTGCCAGCAGCTTAGCAGGACTCTTCCAGGCCCCTAATGAAAAACTGTTTTTT CASSLAGLFQAPNEKLFF
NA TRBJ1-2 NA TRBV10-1 TGCGCCAGCAGCCACGACGGAGGGTATGGCTACACCTTC CASSHDGGYGYTF
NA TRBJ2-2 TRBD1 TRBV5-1 TGCGCCACCAAAACAGGGGGAGATACCGGGGAGCTGTTTTTT CATKTGGDTGELFF
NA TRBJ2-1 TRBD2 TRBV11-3 TGTGCCAGCAGCTTAGGGGTCGGGGGGGCGAGAAATGAGCAGTTCTTC CASSLGVGGARNEQFF
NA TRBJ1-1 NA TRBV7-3 TGTGCCAGCAGCTTCCAGGGTAACACTGAAGCTTTCTTT CASSFQGNTEAFF
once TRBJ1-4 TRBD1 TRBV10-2 TGCGCCAGCAGTGCGCAGGGACAGGGGGATGAAAAACTGTTTTTT CASSAQGQGDEKLFF
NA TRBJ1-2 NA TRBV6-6 TGTGCCAGCAGTTACTCGTCTGGAGGGGGGGACTATGGCTACACCTTC CASSYSSGGGDYGYTF
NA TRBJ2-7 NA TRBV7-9 TGTGCCAGCAGCTTAGCGGGACTCTACGAGCAGTACTTC CASSLAGLYEQYF
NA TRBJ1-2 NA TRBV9 TGTGCCAGCAGCGTAGACGTCGGGGTACAGGAAACCTATGGCTACACCTTC CASSVDVGVQETYGYTF
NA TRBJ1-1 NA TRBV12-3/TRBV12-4 TGTGCCAGCACCACTATGGAAAACACTGAAGCTTTCTTT CASTTMENTEAFF
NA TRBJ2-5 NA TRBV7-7 TGTGCTAGCAGCTTAGAGGCGATGGAGACCCAGTACTTC CASSLEAMETQYF
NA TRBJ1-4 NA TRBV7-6 TGTGCCAGCAGCTTAATCCCGGGTATGACTAATGAAAAACTGTTTTTT CASSLIPGMTNEKLFF
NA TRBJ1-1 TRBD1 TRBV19 TGTGCCAGTATCAGGGGGGAATTGAACACTGAAGCTTTCTTT CASIRGELNTEAFF
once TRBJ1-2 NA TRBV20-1 TGCAGTGCTAGAGATCGGGGAGGCTACACCTTC CSARDRGGYTF
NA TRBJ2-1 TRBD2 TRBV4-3 TGCGCCAGCAGCCAAGATCTGGGACTAGCTGTCAATGAGCAGTTCTTC CASSQDLGLAVNEQFF
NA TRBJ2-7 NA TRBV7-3 TGTGCCAGCAGCTTAGCAGCCAGCTCCTACGAGCAGTACTTC CASSLAASSYEQYF
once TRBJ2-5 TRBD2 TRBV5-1 TGCGCCAGCAGCTTGTCTTCGGGGGGGCGTCAAGAGACCCAGTACTTC CASSLSSGGRQETQYF
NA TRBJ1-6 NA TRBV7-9 TGTGCCAGCAGCTTAGGGCAGACGAATTCACCCCTCCACTTT CASSLGQTNSPLHF
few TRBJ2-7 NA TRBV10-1 TGCGCCAGCAGTGAGTCGAGCTTCTACGAGCAGTACTTC CASSESSFYEQYF
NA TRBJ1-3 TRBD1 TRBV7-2 TGTGCCAGCAGCTTTCGGACAGGGAGGGGAAACACCATATATTTT CASSFRTGRGNTIYF
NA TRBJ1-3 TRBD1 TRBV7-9 TGTGCCAGCTCCCCTCCCAGGGGGCTTGGAAACACCATATATTTT CASSPPRGLGNTIYF
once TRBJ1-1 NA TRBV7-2 TGTGCCAGCAGCTTGGACAGAGGCGCCACTGAAGCTTTCTTT CASSLDRGATEAFF
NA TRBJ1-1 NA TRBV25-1 TGTGCCAGCAGTGAATGGTCAGGGAGCCCTATGAACACTGAAGCTTTCTTT CASSEWSGSPMNTEAFF
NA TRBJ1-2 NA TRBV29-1 TGCAGCGTTGAACCGTCGACGGGGGCGGGCTACACCTTC CSVEPSTGAGYTF
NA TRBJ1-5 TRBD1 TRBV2 TGTGCCAGCAGTGATCAGGGGGCGGGTAATCAGCCCCAGCATTTT CASSDQGAGNQPQHF